This passage covers 30 T cell receptor beta chains from one sample sequenced in a study of T cells in Graves' hyperthyroidism and ophthalmopathy. The source material, RNA transcripts, was used to amplify TCR beta CDR3 regions. First-round RT-PCR with HTBI primers amplified the TCR CDR3 region. TCRdb itself ran the multiplex PCR reads through MiXCR, one entry per CDR3 protein. The table records hundreds of thousands of distinct CDR3 sequences, roughly a sixth of them present only once. Sequencing was carried out using blood. All receptors derive from a woman between 50 and 59 years old with Graves' hyperthyroidism that later progressed to Graves' ophthalmopathy.

V is TRBV5-5 and J is TRBJ1-3; D remains unclear. V gave up 8 bases and J gave up 0 bases, with 12 bases separating them. CDR1 is SGHKS, CDR2 YYEKEE, per germline (reference sequence). This CDR3 comprises 14 residues. CDR3 residues: CASLKETSGNTIYF. CDR3 sequence (DNA): TGTGCCAGTTTAAAAGAAACCTCTGGAAACACCATATATTTT.

This clonotype has more than one count but fewer than ten. The rearrangement links TRBV4-1 to TRBJ2-3, with 8 nucleotides matching TRBD2. The germline V gene has CDR1 MGHRA and CDR2 YSYEKL. Unmatched junction bases numbered 8, after V lost 1 base and J lost 2 bases. The CDR3 length is 17 residues. The CDR3 DNA reads as TGCGCCAGCAGCCAAGGGGTGCGCGGGGGGACCACAGATACGCAGTATTTT. As protein: CASSQGVRGGTTDTQYF.

This clonotype appeared many times. The rearrangement joins TRBV20-1 to TRBJ1-5; TRBD1 might be the D (6 bases). CDR3 length: 15 amino acids. Germline values: CDR1 DFQATT, CDR2 SNEGSKA (reference sequence). Between the trimmed V and J ends, which lost 1 base and 3 bases, there was a span of 13 bases. The chain's CDR3 is CSARVPGTNNQPQHF. In nucleotides, the CDR3 is TGCAGTGCTAGAGTCCCCGGGACAAACAATCAGCCCCAGCATTTT.

This clonotype was seen repeatedly, ten times or more. Here the CDR3 reads CSGMRVNTGELFF. CDR3 DNA: TGCAGCGGGATGCGGGTGAACACCGGGGAGCTGTTTTTT. The gene calls are TRBV29-1 and TRBJ2-2; maybe TRBD2 (5 bases). This CDR3 contains 13 residues. Germline assignment: CDR1 SQVTM and CDR2 ANQGSEA. V was trimmed by 7 bases and J by 1 base, leaving 10 bases between them.

This clonotype was recorded at least ten times. The gene calls are TRBV2 and TRBJ2-3; weak D call: TRBD2 (5 bases). The CDR3 has 15 residues. The V end lost 4 bases, the J end lost 3 bases, and 14 bases lay between the germline ends. CDR1 and CDR2 (germline): SNHLY, FYNNEI. CDR3 nucleotide sequence: TGTGCCAGCAGTGTGGTGGGTACGGGGACAGATACGCAGTATTTT. Protein sequence: CASSVVGTGTDTQYF.

This sequence joins TRBV10-3 and TRBJ2-3, with D maybe TRBD2 (7 bases). The V gene lost 3 bases and the J gene lost 5 bases, with 15 bases spanning the gap. The CDR3 has 15 amino acids. Germline loops: CDR1 ENHRY, CDR2 SYGVKD. CDR3 region: CAISDARGAGDTQYF. The CDR3 nucleotides are TGTGCCATCAGTGACGCCCGGGGGGCAGGAGATACGCAGTATTTT.

CDR3 region: CASSVTQGFGAETQYF. The CDR3 DNA follows: TGTGCCAGCAGTGTCACACAGGGGTTTGGCGCGGAGACCCAGTACTTC. This rearrangement joins TRBV25-1 to TRBJ2-5, with 7 bases matching TRBD1. Germline V CDR1 and CDR2: MGHDK, SYGVNS. This CDR3 comprises 16 residues. Trimming took 4 bases from V and 5 from J; bases not matched to a gene: 13.

The chain employs TRBV3-1 and TRBJ2-5; tentatively, D is TRBD1 (6 bases). CDR1 and CDR2 (germline): LGHDT, YNNKEL (reference sequence). The CDR3 spans 12 residues. Trimming removed 0 bases from V and 11 bases from J, with 10 bases in between. CDR3 loop: CASSQEWGLQYF. The CDR3 coding sequence is TGTGCCAGCAGCCAAGAGTGGGGGCTTCAGTACTTC.

This chain links TRBV20-1 with TRBJ2-7; 10 bases match TRBD1. CDR1 and CDR2 (germline): DFQATT, SNEGSKA (reference sequence). V trimming: 1 base; J trimming: 7 bases; junction bases outside the gene matches: 4. This CDR3 comprises 13 residues. The CDR3 DNA is TGCAGTGCTAGAGTAGGGACAGGGGTTGAGCAGTACTTC. Protein product: CSARVGTGVEQYF.

Notes on this clonotype: A junction end diverges from the germline sequence, so it may reflect a read error. The chain is built from TRBV6-5 and TRBJ1-6; D might be TRBD1 (5 bases). The germline V gene encodes CDR1 MNHEY and CDR2 SVGAGI. The CDR3 is made up of 15 amino acids. The CDR3 nucleotides are TGTGCCTGCAGTTACGCGGGGGGTAGTAATTCACCCCTCCACTTT. This gives the protein CACSYAGGSNSPLHF.

The V call is TRBV19, the J call TRBJ2-2, with D perhaps matching TRBD2 (7 bases). Germline V gives CDR1 LNHDA, CDR2 SQIVND (reference sequence). V lost 5 bases and J lost 3, with 13 bases in between. This CDR3 spans 15 amino acids. The CDR3 region has the DNA TGTGCCAGTAGTCCCAGGGAGGGGGACACCGGGGAGCTGTTTTTT. Residues: CASSPREGDTGELFF.

This clonotype was counted a few times. The chain employs TRBV4-2 and TRBJ1-5, with 9 bases lining up with TRBD1. The CDR3 has 17 amino acids. The V gene's germline CDR1 is LGHNA and CDR2 YNFKEQ. J gave up 3 bases and V 0 bases, and 6 bases lay outside the gene matches. The CDR3 loop reads CASSQDDRGYPNQPQHF. CDR3 sequence (DNA): TGTGCCAGCAGCCAAGATGACAGGGGGTACCCCAATCAGCCCCAGCATTTT.

This clonotype occurred a few times. The rearrangement joins TRBV7-9 to TRBJ2-1, with 8 bases aligning to TRBD2. The junction had 16 bases not matched to a gene; V was cut back by 5 bases and J by 7 bases. The germline CDR1 and CDR2 sequences are SEHNR and FQNEAQ (reference sequence). The CDR3 length is 17 residues. CDR3 in DNA: TGTGCCAGCAGCACTCTCGACCCGGGACTAGAGGGTAATGAGCAGTTCTTC. Its protein is CASSTLDPGLEGNEQFF. Variable domain in full (rest from reference TRBV7-9 and TRBJ2-1): DTGVSQNPRHKITKRGQNVTFRCDPISEHNRLYWYRQTLGQGPEFLTYFQNEAQLEKSRLLSDRFSAERPKGSFSTLEIQRTEQGDSAMYLCASSTLDPGLEGNEQFFGPGTRLTVL.

The V gene is TRBV6-1, the J gene TRBJ2-6; D gene ambiguous. V lost 0 bases and J 1 base, leaving 7 bases between the germline ends. The CDR3 is 16 residues long. Germline CDR1 reads MNHNS; CDR2 reads SASEGT. The CDR3 protein is CASSEALQSGANVLTF. The CDR3 DNA reads TGTGCCAGCAGTGAAGCTTTGCAGTCTGGGGCCAACGTCCTGACTTTC.

This clonotype was seen a handful of times. J is TRBJ2-1 and V is TRBV29-1, with TRBD2 identical over 9 bases. The CDR3 has 15 amino acids. CDR1 SQVTM and CDR2 ANQGSEA come from the germline V gene. The junction had 5 bases not matched to a gene; V was cut back by 3 bases and J by 2 bases. The CDR3 spells CSVESRGGAYNEQFF. For the CDR3, the DNA is TGCAGCGTTGAGTCGCGCGGGGGGGCCTACAATGAGCAGTTCTTC.

This clonotype was seen at least ten times. The CDR3 protein is CASGFVLTPQGPNTGELFF. CDR3 coding DNA: TGTGCTAGTGGTTTTGTCCTCACCCCGCAGGGGCCGAACACCGGGGAGCTGTTTTTT. The rearrangement uses TRBV12-5 and TRBJ2-2; the D gene is possibly TRBD1 (6 bases). Trimming shortened V by 3 bases and J by 0 bases, and 20 bases separated the two germline ends. CDR1 LGHNT and CDR2 FRNRAP come from the germline V gene. CDR3 size: 19 residues.

This clonotype was picked up many times. The chain employs TRBV30 and TRBJ1-2; no definite D call. The CDR3 spans 13 residues. V was clipped by 2 bases and J by 7 bases, with 14 bases between them. Germline CDR1 and CDR2: GTSNPN and SVGIG (reference sequence). The CDR3 spells CAWSLAVGSGYTF. The CDR3 DNA follows: TGTGCCTGGAGTCTGGCGGTCGGTAGTGGCTACACCTTC.

This clonotype was counted between two and nine times. This chain uses TRBV3-1 with TRBJ2-2, with TRBD2 matching over 9 bases. The germline CDR1 and CDR2 sequences are LGHDT and YNNKEL (reference sequence). Trimming cost V 5 bases and J 0 bases; bases outside gene matches: 4. The CDR3 is made up of 16 amino acids. As DNA, the CDR3 is TGTGCCAGCAGCTTCCGACTAGCGGCGAACACCGGGGAGCTGTTTTTT. Its translation: CASSFRLAANTGELFF.

This chain joins TRBV14 and TRBJ2-5; no definite D call. Germline V CDR1 and CDR2: SGHDN, FVKESK. The CDR3 covers 15 residues. The V end was cut by 2 bases, the J end by 4 bases, with 14 bases between. Here the CDR3 DNA reads TGTGCCAGCAGCCAAAACATGTTCCTAGGAGAGACCCAGTACTTC. Translation gives CASSQNMFLGETQYF.

This clonotype was seen ten or more times. The rearrangement uses TRBV10-3 and TRBJ1-4; D is uncertain. V was pared by 2 bases and J by 4 bases, with 8 bases between. This CDR3 is built from 14 residues. Germline CDR1 reads ENHRY; CDR2 reads SYGVKD. The DNA of the CDR3 is TGTGCCATCAGTGAGATGTGGGATAATGAAAAACTGTTTTTT. Translated, it gives CAISEMWDNEKLFF.

J is TRBJ1-1 and V is TRBV9; 7 bases map to TRBD1. CDR3 length equals 15 residues. Germline V gene lookup returns CDR1 SGDLS and CDR2 YYNGEE. Unmatched junction bases numbered 2, after V lost 0 bases and J lost 0 bases. The CDR3 DNA follows: TGTGCCAGCAGCGTAGCTCAGGGGGTGAACACTGAAGCTTTCTTT. It specifies CASSVAQGVNTEAFF.

This clonotype was observed a handful of times. V gene TRBV2 combines with J gene TRBJ1-3; tentative D call: TRBD1 (5 bases). Germline CDR1 and CDR2: SNHLY and FYNNEI. Trimming left V 4 bases short and J 3 bases short, with 13 bases between. The CDR3 has 15 amino acids. CDR3: CASSAGGVFGNTIYF. For the CDR3, the DNA is TGTGCCAGCAGTGCCGGGGGAGTGTTTGGAAACACCATATATTTT.

This clonotype was counted at least ten times. One end of the junction fails to match germline, which may point to a read error. CDR3 DNA: TGTGCCAGCAGCTTAGCGGCGAGCTCCTACAATGAGCAGTTCTTC. This encodes CASSLAASSYNEQFF. The chain recombines TRBV5-1 with TRBJ2-1; perhaps TRBD2 as D (6 bases). CDR1 SGHRS and CDR2 YFSETQ come from the germline V gene. The CDR3 sequence is 15 residues long.

The sample holds many counts of this clonotype. The chain recombines TRBV5-1 with TRBJ2-1; TRBD1 agrees at 10 bases. This CDR3 region has 15 residues. V gave up 6 bases and J gave up 6 bases; unmatched junction bases: 9. Germline V lookup: CDR1 SGHRS, CDR2 YFSETQ. The CDR3 bases are TGCGCCAGCAACCGGGGACAGGGGCGGATCAATGAGCAGTTCTTC. Translation gives CASNRGQGRINEQFF.

CDR3 loop: CAIAPDDRRVGSGGYTF. Written as DNA, the CDR3 is TGTGCCATCGCCCCAGACGACAGGAGGGTCGGGAGTGGTGGCTACACCTTC. The J gene is TRBJ1-2, the V gene TRBV12-3 or TRBV12-4; the D gene is possibly TRBD1 (6 bases). The CDR3 is 17 amino acids. V lost 10 bases to trimming and J lost 7 bases, with 31 bases between them.

The V call is TRBV29-1, the J call TRBJ2-3, with D perhaps TRBD2 (6 bases). This CDR3 comprises 13 residues. The germline gives CDR1 SQVTM, CDR2 ANQGSEA. Trimming cost V 7 bases and J 0 bases, with 11 bases left between them. This CDR3 reads CSGGEFSTDTQYF. Written as DNA, the CDR3 is TGCAGCGGGGGGGAATTCAGCACAGATACGCAGTATTTT.

The table lists this clonotype with a few counts. V is TRBV4-1 and J is TRBJ1-2; 8 bases are a match to TRBD1. Germline V lookup: CDR1 MGHRA, CDR2 YSYEKL. The J segment lost 0 bases and the V segment lost 2 bases, leaving 5 bases of the junction unmatched. The CDR3 runs to 16 residues. The CDR3 DNA is TGCGCCAGCAGCCAATTCGGACAGGGAGCTAACTATGGCTACACCTTC. Translating gives CASSQFGQGANYGYTF.

This clonotype was counted many times. This chain connects TRBV27 to TRBJ2-3; D might be TRBD2 (6 bases). V was cut by 6 bases and J by 1 base, with 14 bases left in between. There are 15 residues in the CDR3. Germline lookup yields CDR1 MNHEY and CDR2 SMNVEV (reference sequence). The CDR3 region is CASRTLGLRTDTQYF. CDR3 DNA sequence: TGTGCCAGCAGAACCTTGGGACTGCGCACAGATACGCAGTATTTT.

This clonotype came up a few times. The chain recombines TRBV7-3 with TRBJ1-1; D gene unclear. CDR3 size: 13 residues. Germline CDR1 SGHTA, CDR2 FQGTGA. V was clipped by 5 bases and J by 2 bases, with 9 bases between them. The CDR3 spells CASSALINTEAFF. The CDR3 DNA is TGTGCCAGCAGCGCCCTGATTAACACTGAAGCTTTCTTT.

This clonotype was seen at least ten times. This rearrangement joins TRBV7-2 to TRBJ2-7; D is undetermined. There are 15 residues in the CDR3. The ends were cut back, 2 bases at V and 0 bases at J, with 11 bases in the middle. Germline assignment: CDR1 SGHTA and CDR2 FQGNSA. CDR3 sequence (DNA): TGTGCCAGCAGCTTACGGGCAGCGAGCTCCTACGAGCAGTACTTC. This translates into CASSLRAASSYEQYF.